Below are 16 T cell receptor beta chains sequenced from a single sample in a study of T cell responses to AZD1222 COVID-19 vaccine. Sequencing was performed with immunoSEQ multiplex PCR; in TCRdb, only in-frame clones are kept and a portion is missing. The profile shows about 150,000 clones, around 91% of them singletons. The starting material was peripheral blood, obtained on day 0 of AZD1222 vaccination. The receptors stem from an adult in good health.

This chain joins TRBV6-2 or TRBV6-3 and TRBJ1-4; D remains ambiguous. The CDR3 is 15 amino acids. The germline V gene encodes CDR1 MNHEY and CDR2 SVGEGT. Trimming removed 0 bases at V and 7 bases at J, with 12 bases between. Here the CDR3 reads CASSYSTGGSEKLFF. CDR3 bases: TGTGCCAGCAGTTACTCAACGGGAGGTTCTGAAAAACTGTTTTTT.

This clone was found once. The chain uses TRBV7-6 and TRBJ2-7; D possibly matches TRBD1 or TRBD2 (5 bases each). The germline gives CDR1 SGHVS, CDR2 FNYEAQ. The CDR3 has 15 amino acids. The V end lost 1 base, the J end lost 4 bases, and 14 bases lay between the germline ends. The CDR3 sequence is CASSLEKGPGYEQYF. CDR3 nucleotide sequence: TGTGCCAGCAGCTTAGAGAAGGGGCCGGGGTACGAGCAGTACTTC.

V gene TRBV24-1 combines with J gene TRBJ2-7, with 8 bases matching TRBD2. CDR1 and CDR2 (germline): KGHDR, SFDVKD. Unmatched junction bases numbered 9, after V lost 5 bases and J lost 1 base. The length of the CDR3 is 16 residues. CDR3 amino acids: CATSGPGLAGSYEQYF. The CDR3 DNA reads TGTGCCACCAGTGGTCCAGGGCTAGCGGGTTCCTACGAGCAGTACTTC.

The rearrangement links TRBV4-1 to TRBJ2-1, with 10 bases fitting TRBD2. Per germline, CDR1 MGHRA and CDR2 YSYEKL. The V and J ends lost 6 bases and 5 bases, in that order; junction bases with no gene match: 7. The CDR3 is 15 amino acids. This chain's CDR3 is CASSVGLAANNEQFF. The CDR3, as DNA: TGCGCCAGCAGTGTCGGACTAGCGGCCAACAATGAGCAGTTCTTC.

Only a few counts were recorded for this clone. This chain joins TRBV6-6 and TRBJ1-2, with D tentatively TRBD1 (5 bases). Germline-derived CDR1 and CDR2 are MNHNY and SVGAGI (reference sequence). V was cut by 0 bases and J by 12 bases, with 11 bases left in between. CDR3 length: 12 residues. Written as DNA, the CDR3 is TGTGCCAGCAGTTACTCGGTTGGGGGTAACACCTTC. Amino acids: CASSYSVGGNTF.

This clone was recorded a few times. V gene TRBV7-8 combines with J gene TRBJ1-5, with D perhaps TRBD1 (6 bases). The CDR3 spans 15 residues. Germline V lookup: CDR1 SGHVS, CDR2 FQNEAQ. V lost 5 bases, J lost 4 bases, and 15 bases lay in between. CDR3 nucleotides: TGTGCCAGCAGCCCAACCTCCGGGACAAATCAGCCCCAGCATTTT. This translates into CASSPTSGTNQPQHF.

This chain uses TRBV28 with TRBJ1-5; no firm D call. The CDR3 spans 14 residues. Trimming cost V 4 bases and J 5 bases, with 12 bases left between them. Germline CDR1 reads MDHEN; CDR2 reads SYDVKM. The CDR3 sequence: CASSSPTGDQPQHF. The CDR3 DNA reads TGTGCCAGCAGTTCGCCGACGGGAGATCAGCCCCAGCATTTT.

This sequence joins TRBV28 and TRBJ1-2; the D is unclear. CDR1 MDHEN and CDR2 SYDVKM come from the germline V gene. This CDR3 is 13 amino acids long. V was trimmed by 6 bases and J by 8 bases, leaving 16 bases between them. CDR3 sequence (DNA): TGTGCCAGCAGACCCACAGCACCACGGGGCTACACCTTC. As protein: CASRPTAPRGYTF.

The CDR3 DNA sequence: TGTGCCAGCAGTTACAGTTGGGGATCAGAGACCCAGTACTTC. This sequence encodes CASSYSWGSETQYF. V is TRBV6-2 or TRBV6-3 and J is TRBJ2-5; D not certain. Trimming removed 2 bases from V and 4 bases from J, with 11 bases in between. CDR1 is MNHEY, CDR2 SVGEGT, per germline. The CDR3 consists of 14 residues.

This sequence joins TRBV21-1 and TRBJ1-5. TRBV21-1 is a pseudogene. The CDR3 is made up of 14 amino acids. In nucleotides, the CDR3 is TGTGCCAGCAGCAAGGAGGTATGGAATCAGCCCCAGCATTTT. This codes for CASSKEVWNQPQHF.

V and J are TRBV6-5 and TRBJ2-3, with unresolved D. The germline gives CDR1 MNHEY, CDR2 SVGAGI. The CDR3 length is 15 residues. V gave up 2 bases and J gave up 0 bases, with 9 bases separating them. DNA of the CDR3: TGTGCCAGCAGTTACCTGACATCTAGCACAGATACGCAGTATTTT. Residues: CASSYLTSSTDTQYF.

V is TRBV11-2 and J is TRBJ1-2; no clear D. Germline CDR1 is SGHAT and CDR2 is FQNNGV. Trimming cost V 2 bases and J 0 bases, with 10 bases left between them. The CDR3 has 15 amino acids. CDR3 nucleotide sequence: TGTGCCAGCAGCTTAATAAAGGGCCCTAACTATGGCTACACCTTC. It specifies CASSLIKGPNYGYTF.

As to this clone: Other DNA sequences in this specimen translate into the identical CDR3. CDR3 nucleotides: TGCGCCAGCAGCCAGGGACTAGCTTCGGAGACCCAGTACTTC. Its protein product is CASSQGLASETQYF. V is TRBV4-1 and J is TRBJ2-5; 9 nucleotides agree with TRBD2. The CDR3 loop spans 14 amino acids. With 3 bases clipped from V and 5 bases from J, the junction kept 4 bases outside the gene matches. CDR1 is MGHRA, CDR2 YSYEKL, per germline.

This sequence joins TRBV28 and TRBJ1-6; 9 bases match TRBD1. Germline lookup yields CDR1 MDHEN and CDR2 SYDVKM. Trimming removed 10 bases from V and 7 bases from J; junction bases left unmatched: 20. CDR3 length: 18 residues. The CDR3 nucleotides are TGTGCCACCAATCCGGGACAGGGTTCCTTGTCGAGAAATTCACCCCTCCACTTT. This sequence encodes CATNPGQGSLSRNSPLHF.

This chain uses TRBV15 with TRBJ2-5; tentative D call: TRBD2 (6 bases). This CDR3 is built from 17 residues. The ends were cut back, 0 bases at V and 5 bases at J, with 19 bases in the middle. Germline loops: CDR1 LNHNV, CDR2 YYDKDF (reference sequence). CDR3 sequence (DNA): TGTGCCACCAGCAGAGATCCGATCGGGGGTGGATGGGAGACCCAGTACTTC. It is translated as CATSRDPIGGGWETQYF.

CDR3 sequence: CASAKWWSGEEAFF. CDR3 sequence (DNA): TGTGCCAGCGCGAAATGGTGGTCAGGAGAGGAAGCTTTCTTT. The chain uses TRBV7-2 and TRBJ1-1; D remains ambiguous. From germline, CDR1 is SGHTA and CDR2 FQGNSA. The CDR3 spans 14 residues. The ends were cut back, 8 bases at V and 8 bases at J, with 21 bases in the middle.